This entry is about one TCR beta chain. Its antigen is not identified. Germline CDR1 SEHNR, CDR2 FQNEAQ (reference sequence). This CDR3 contains 15 residues. Unmatched junction bases numbered 4, after V lost 3 bases and J lost 4 bases. The assay was immunoSEQ multiplex PCR, and TCRdb's table has in-frame clones only and misses some. The data contain about 2,200,000 clones, roughly 91% of them singletons. The data were obtained in a study of shared clonotypes between healthy human individuals. Background on the study: A couple of women and a few men aged 18 to 49 made up the donors. Broader study findings: When naive CD4 clonotypes were compared across several donors, about 5% were shared.

Terminally differentiated effector memory CD45RA+ cells were excluded by CCR7 positive selection of CD45RO-negative cells. All donors qualified as healthy HIV-negative adults and had experienced no recent acute infections or vaccinations. The V call is TRBV7-9, the J call TRBJ2-2; 8 bases match TRBD1. The clonotype originates from a man between 18 and 35 years old in good health. Some clones in this sample may be carry-over from other donors' samples. Sequencing was carried out using naive CD8+ T cells from PBMCs. The CDR3 spells CASSFGTGSTGELFF. The CDR3 bases are TGTGCCAGCAGCTTTGGGACAGGAAGCACCGGGGAGCTGTTTTTT.